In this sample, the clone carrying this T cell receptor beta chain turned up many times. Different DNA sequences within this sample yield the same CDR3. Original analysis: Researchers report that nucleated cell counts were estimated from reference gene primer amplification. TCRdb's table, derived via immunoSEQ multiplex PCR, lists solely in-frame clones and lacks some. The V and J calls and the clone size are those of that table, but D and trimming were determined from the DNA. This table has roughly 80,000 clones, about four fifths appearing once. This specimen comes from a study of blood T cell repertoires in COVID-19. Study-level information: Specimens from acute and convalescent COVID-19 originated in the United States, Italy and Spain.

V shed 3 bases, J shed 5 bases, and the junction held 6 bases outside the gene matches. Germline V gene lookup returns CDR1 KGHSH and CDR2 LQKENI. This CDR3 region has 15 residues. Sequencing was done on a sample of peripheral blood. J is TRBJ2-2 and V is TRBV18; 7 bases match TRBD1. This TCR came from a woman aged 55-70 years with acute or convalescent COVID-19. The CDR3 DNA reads TGTGCCAGCTCACCCGACAGGGTTGGGACCGGGGAGCTGTTTTTT. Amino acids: CASSPDRVGTGELFF.